The present T cell receptor (beta chain) was sequenced within a study of control samples from healthy donors and cancer patients. Using immunoSEQ multiplex PCR, the repertoire was profiled, and TCRdb retains in-frame clones only, with some absent. The table has 110,000 to 150,000 clones, 80% to 95% seen once. Germline trimming cut 10 bases from V and 2 bases from J; bases unmatched to any gene: 16. Germline V gene lookup returns CDR1 MGHRA and CDR2 YSYEKL. The CDR3 spans 17 residues. The sequence was collected from a young man in good health. The sample consisted of blood. The chain links TRBV4-1 to TRBJ1-3; TRBD1 aligns across 8 bases. CDR3 region: CATQGGAGGKTGNTIYF. The CDR3 DNA is TGCGCCACCCAGGGGGGAGCAGGGGGCAAAACTGGAAACACCATATATTTT.